This section outlines one T cell receptor (beta chain) sequence together with its context. The entry originates in a study of blood T cell repertoires in COVID-19. Study in general: T cells, B-cell-depleted T cells, or PBMCs provided the cDNA or gDNA that served as material.

Per the authors' pipeline: Cell counts per sample came from amplifying reference gene primers. Data came from immunoSEQ multiplex PCR; TCRdb stores just in-frame clones and leaves some out. The DNA gave D and trimming, while V, J and clone size come from that table. Counted here are 200,000 to 250,000 clones, approximately 88% occurring once; the ten biggest clones make up roughly 6.7%. The length of the CDR3 is 13 residues. Trimming cost V 3 bases and J 3 bases, with 6 bases left between them. The V gene's germline CDR1 is SNHLY and CDR2 FYNNEI. V is TRBV2 and J is TRBJ2-1; D gene uncertain. The receptor was derived from a woman aged 25 to 39 with COVID-19, enrolled during active disease. Sequencing input: peripheral blood. The DNA of the CDR3 is TGTGCCAGCAGTGACAGGCGCTACAATGAGCAGTTCTTC. Amino acid sequence: CASSDRRYNEQFF. The full variable domain, rest sourced from reference TRBV2 and TRBJ2-1, is EPEVTQTPSHQVTQMGQEVILRCVPISNHLYFYWYRQILGQKVEFLVSFYNNEISEKSEIFDDQFSVERPDGSNFTLKIRSTKLEDSAMYFCASSDRRYNEQFFGPGTRLTVL.